Presented here are 21 T cell receptor beta chains from one specimen sequenced in a study of OX40 agonist ivuxolimab in advanced cancers. The repertoire was sequenced with immunoSEQ multiplex PCR; TCRdb's copy has only in-frame clones and lacks some. The data show some 70,000 clones, with around 85% seen just once and around 0.73% held by the top ten. Sequenced material: CD4+ or CD8+ T cells sorted from blood, taken in a trial of the OX40 agonist ivuxolimab. The receptors derive from an adult with an advanced solid tumor such as melanoma, head and neck, liver or kidney cancer.

There are a few counts of this clone. The genes are TRBV15 and TRBJ2-7; no definite D call. Trimming removed 0 bases at V and 5 bases at J, with 11 bases between. Per the germline V gene, CDR1 is LNHNV and CDR2 is YYDKDF (reference sequence). The CDR3 extends over 14 amino acids. The CDR3 bases are TGTGCCACCAGCAGAGACCGCGCTCGAGACGAGCAGTACTTC. It translates to CATSRDRARDEQYF.

V is TRBV19 and J is TRBJ1-4; weak D call: TRBD1 (5 bases). Germline values: CDR1 LNHDA, CDR2 SQIVND (reference sequence). The CDR3 totals 16 residues. V was clipped by 4 bases and J by 6 bases, with 18 bases between them. CDR3 nucleotide sequence: TGTGCCAGTAGTAAATATTCCGGGACGGATGATGAAAAACTGTTTTTT. Amino acid sequence: CASSKYSGTDDEKLFF.

This sequence joins TRBV6-6 and TRBJ1-3; no clear D gene. V was cut by 2 bases and J by 4 bases, with 12 bases left in between. There are 15 residues in the CDR3. Germline CDR1 is MNHNY and CDR2 is SVGAGI (reference sequence). CDR3 residues: CASSYHAGGGNTIYF. Written as DNA, the CDR3 is TGTGCCAGCAGTTACCACGCGGGAGGAGGAAACACCATATATTTT.

This chain links TRBV5-1 with TRBJ2-7, with 7 nucleotides matching TRBD1. The germline CDR1 and CDR2 sequences are SGHRS and YFSETQ. The J segment lost 4 bases and the V segment lost 4 bases, leaving 2 bases of the junction unmatched. This CDR3 has 12 residues. The CDR3 sequence is CASSEQGYEQYF. The CDR3 bases are TGCGCCAGCAGCGAACAGGGGTACGAGCAGTACTTC.

The J gene is TRBJ2-5, the V gene TRBV30, with TRBD1 identical over 7 bases. The CDR3 totals 13 residues. Germline CDR1 is GTSNPN and CDR2 is SVGIG (reference sequence). The V and J ends lost 1 base and 5 bases, in that order; junction bases with no gene match: 4. The CDR3 loop reads CAWSAGGVETQYF. CDR3 sequence (DNA): TGTGCCTGGAGTGCAGGGGGTGTGGAGACCCAGTACTTC.

This chain joins TRBV27 and TRBJ1-3, with TRBD1 matching 10 bases. The CDR3 has 15 amino acids. V trimming: 2 bases; J trimming: 6 bases; junction bases outside the gene matches: 4. CDR1 MNHEY and CDR2 SMNVEV come from the germline V gene (reference sequence). Here the CDR3 DNA reads TGTGCCAGCAGTTTAGACAGGGGGCGAGTAAACACCATATATTTT. Its protein is CASSLDRGRVNTIYF.

This chain connects TRBV18 to TRBJ1-1, with unresolved D. The CDR3 spans 14 residues. Per germline, CDR1 KGHSH and CDR2 LQKENI. Trimming removed 2 bases from V and 1 base from J, with 8 bases in between. The CDR3 here is CASSPIPRNTEAFF. The CDR3 DNA reads TGTGCCAGCTCACCAATACCAAGGAACACTGAAGCTTTCTTT.

J is TRBJ2-2 and V is TRBV11-3; the D is unclear. The CDR3 extends over 11 amino acids. Looked up from germline, CDR1 is SGHNT and CDR2 is YENEEA. V was clipped by 6 bases and J by 8 bases, with 7 bases between them. CDR3 bases: TGTGCCAGCAGGGGTACTGGGGAGCTGTTTTTT. Its translation is CASRGTGELFF. The variable domain in full, with the rest retrieved from reference TRBV11-3 and TRBJ2-2, is EAGVVQSPRYKIIEKKQPVAFWCNPISGHNTLYWYLQNLGQGPELLIRYENEEAVDDSQLPKDRFSAERLKGVDSTLKIQPAELGDSAVYLCASRGTGELFFGEGSRLTVL.

CDR3 amino acids: CASRAGTSGIDTQYF. In nucleotides, the CDR3 is TGTGCCAGCAGGGCCGGGACTAGCGGGATAGATACGCAGTATTTT. This chain links TRBV19 with TRBJ2-3; 13 nucleotides align to TRBD2. This CDR3 is built from 15 residues. V shed 9 bases and J 5 bases; nucleotides not matched to a gene: 8. The germline V gene encodes CDR1 LNHDA and CDR2 SQIVND (reference sequence). Filled out from reference TRBV19 and TRBJ2-3, the complete variable domain reads DGGITQSPKYLFRKEGQNVTLSCEQNLNHDAMYWYRQDPGQGLRLIYYSQIVNDFQKGDIAEGYSVSREKKESFPLTVTSAQKNPTAFYLCASRAGTSGIDTQYFGPGTRLTVL.

This chain joins TRBV5-6 and TRBJ2-6; D is unclear. The CDR3 totals 15 residues. Germline values: CDR1 SGHDT, CDR2 YYEEEE. Trimming took 4 bases from V and 1 from J, leaving 9 bases between them. The CDR3 region is CASSPIRSGANVLTF. Here the CDR3 DNA reads TGTGCCAGCAGCCCGATACGGTCTGGGGCCAACGTCCTGACTTTC.

The V call is TRBV6-6, the J call TRBJ2-5, with 8 bases fitting TRBD1. The CDR3 consists of 15 residues. Trimming took 5 bases from V and 5 from J; bases not matched to a gene: 10. Per germline, CDR1 MNHNY and CDR2 SVGAGI (reference sequence). The CDR3 reads CASSTLDRGGETQYF. In DNA form, the CDR3 reads TGTGCCAGCAGTACCCTCGACAGGGGTGGCGAGACCCAGTACTTC.

The chain employs TRBV6-6 and TRBJ1-5; TRBD1 might be the D (5 bases). The CDR3 covers 15 residues. Germline V gene sequence: CDR1 MNHNY, CDR2 SVGAGI (reference sequence). The germline V and J ends were trimmed by 5 bases and 7 bases, with 18 bases remaining between them. As DNA, the CDR3 is TGTGCCAGCAGTCTCAGGTCTGGGGGTGGCCAGCCCCAGCATTTT. It yields the protein CASSLRSGGGQPQHF.

This chain links TRBV6-6 with TRBJ2-7; D may be TRBD1 or TRBD2 (5 bases each). There are 14 residues in the CDR3. Trimming pared 7 bases from V and 6 bases from J, leaving 19 bases between. CDR1 is MNHNY and CDR2 is SVGAGI in the germline V gene (reference sequence). The DNA of the CDR3 is TGTGCCAGCACCGACCGGGGCTTTAGGGGCGAGCAGTACTTC. Its protein product is CASTDRGFRGEQYF.

This rearrangement joins TRBV30 to TRBJ1-5; 7 nucleotides line up with TRBD1. Trimming took 4 bases from V and 3 from J; bases not matched to a gene: 6. The CDR3 sequence is 14 residues long. Per germline, CDR1 GTSNPN and CDR2 SVGIG (reference sequence). CDR3 nucleotide sequence: TGTGCCTGGACGACAGGGAAGATCAATCAGCCCCAGCATTTT. Translated, it gives CAWTTGKINQPQHF.

The chain carries TRBV7-3 and TRBJ2-7; TRBD1 matches 7 bases. The germline CDR1 and CDR2 sequences are SGHTA and FQGTGA. The junction had 14 bases not matched to a gene; V was cut back by 4 bases and J by 5 bases. This CDR3 spans 16 amino acids. The CDR3 DNA follows: TGTGCCAGCAGCTCCCGACAGGGTACCCCCCCCCACGAGCAGTACTTC. Its translation: CASSSRQGTPPHEQYF.

This chain connects TRBV29-1 to TRBJ1-1, with a weak D call TRBD1 (6 bases). Trimming left V 6 bases short and J 5 bases short, with 13 bases between. The CDR3 runs to 12 residues. In germline, CDR1 is SQVTM, CDR2 ANQGSEA. The CDR3 DNA reads as TGCAGCGTCGTCGACAGGCGGACTGAAGCTTTCTTT. The encoded protein is CSVVDRRTEAFF.

The chain has TRBV7-3 and TRBJ2-5; D possibly corresponds to TRBD1 (6 bases). Germline lookup yields CDR1 SGHTA and CDR2 FQGTGA. V was pared by 5 bases and J by 0 bases, with 10 bases between. CDR3 size: 14 residues. The CDR3 bases are TGTGCCAGCAGCCCCACAGGGAACCAAGAGACCCAGTACTTC. Translated: CASSPTGNQETQYF.

The CDR3 spells CATSRTRVGSGTLSNEQFF. In DNA form, the CDR3 reads TGTGCCACCAGCAGGACCCGAGTGGGTAGCGGAACCCTCAGCAATGAGCAGTTCTTC. The chain carries TRBV15 and TRBJ2-1; D is perhaps TRBD2 (6 bases). With 3 bases removed from V and 6 bases from J, the gap between germline ends came to 27 bases. The CDR3 spans 19 residues. In germline, CDR1 is LNHNV, CDR2 YYDKDF (reference sequence).

This chain connects TRBV5-1 to TRBJ2-3, with D perhaps matching TRBD1 (6 bases). Germline-derived CDR1 and CDR2 are SGHRS and YFSETQ. The CDR3 spans 19 residues. V was trimmed by 0 bases and J by 1 base, leaving 21 bases between them. The CDR3 protein is CASSLGGQYRTAGTDTQYF. In DNA form, the CDR3 reads TGCGCCAGCAGCTTGGGGGGACAATATCGGACGGCGGGCACAGATACGCAGTATTTT.

The chain uses TRBV4-3 and TRBJ1-5; D is undetermined. Trimming pared 2 bases from V and 4 bases from J, leaving 9 bases between. This CDR3 contains 14 residues. Germline values: CDR1 LGHNA, CDR2 YSLEER. The CDR3 nucleotides read TGCGCCAGCAGCCAACAGGACGGTAATCAGCCCCAGCATTTT. Translating it yields CASSQQDGNQPQHF.

The chain is built from TRBV28 and TRBJ2-2; 13 bases map to TRBD2. The CDR3 has 14 amino acids. V gave up 7 bases and J gave up 5 bases; unmatched junction bases: 1. The germline V gene has CDR1 MDHEN and CDR2 SYDVKM. The chain's CDR3 is CASKTSGGTGELFF. CDR3 coding DNA: TGTGCCAGCAAGACTAGCGGGGGGACCGGGGAGCTGTTTTTT.